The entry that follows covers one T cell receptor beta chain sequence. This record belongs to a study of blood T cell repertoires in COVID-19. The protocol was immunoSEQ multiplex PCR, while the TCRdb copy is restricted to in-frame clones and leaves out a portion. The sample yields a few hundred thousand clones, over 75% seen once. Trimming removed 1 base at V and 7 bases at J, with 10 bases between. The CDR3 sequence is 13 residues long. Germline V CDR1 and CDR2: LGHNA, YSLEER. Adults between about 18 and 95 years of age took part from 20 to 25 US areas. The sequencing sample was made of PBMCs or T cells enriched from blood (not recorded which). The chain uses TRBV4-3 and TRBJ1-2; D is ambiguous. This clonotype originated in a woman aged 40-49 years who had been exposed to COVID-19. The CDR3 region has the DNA TGCGCCAGCAGCCAAGTTGAGGGAGCTGGCTACACCTTC. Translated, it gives CASSQVEGAGYTF.